The 14 T cell receptor beta chains reported below all come from one sample, sequenced in a study of blood T cell repertoires in COVID-19. Libraries were prepared by immunoSEQ multiplex PCR; TCRdb keeps only in-frame clonotypes and omits some of them. The sample has some 80,000 clones, 79% seen once. Sequencing was done on a sample of peripheral blood. The receptors here all came from an elderly woman with active or convalescent COVID-19.

This clone was counted once. The chain uses TRBV29-1 and TRBJ2-7; D remains unclear. Looked up from germline, CDR1 is SQVTM and CDR2 is ANQGSEA. The CDR3 contains 19 residues. The V end was cut by 7 bases, the J end by 2 bases, with 33 bases between. CDR3 sequence: CSATSAVRQNNKPTYEQYF. In DNA form, the CDR3 reads TGCAGCGCTACGTCCGCGGTCCGCCAAAACAACAAACCTACCTACGAGCAGTACTTC.

This clone was counted ten times or more. The genes are TRBV11-2 and TRBJ2-7; D ambiguous. CDR1 and CDR2 from the germline V gene are SGHAT and FQNNGV. Trimming removed 6 bases at V and 3 bases at J, with 6 bases between. CDR3 length: 11 residues. CDR3 sequence: CASSEYYEQYF. The CDR3 DNA follows: TGTGCCAGCAGTGAGTACTACGAGCAGTACTTC.

The rearrangement joins TRBV18 to TRBJ1-1, with a weak D call TRBD1 (6 bases). With 3 bases removed from V and 0 bases from J, the gap between germline ends came to 11 bases. This CDR3 is built from 15 residues. The V gene's germline CDR1 is KGHSH and CDR2 LQKENI. CDR3 region: CASSPITGMNTEAFF. The CDR3 DNA reads as TGTGCCAGCTCACCGATAACAGGGATGAACACTGAAGCTTTCTTT.

This chain connects TRBV6-2 or TRBV6-3 to TRBJ2-7, with 13 positions matching TRBD2. The length of the CDR3 is 17 residues. CDR1 is MNHEY and CDR2 is SVGEGT in the germline V gene. The V segment lost 6 bases and the J segment 0 bases; nucleotides outside the gene matches: 8. The chain's CDR3 is CASSTTSGGSRSYEQYF. CDR3 coding DNA: TGTGCCAGCAGCACGACTAGCGGGGGGTCTCGCTCCTACGAGCAGTACTTC.

V gene TRBV19 combines with J gene TRBJ1-5; 9 bases fit TRBD1. CDR1 is LNHDA and CDR2 is SQIVND in the germline V gene (reference sequence). Trimming cost V 5 bases and J 7 bases; bases outside gene matches: 9. The CDR3 length is 15 residues. The CDR3 DNA follows: TGTGCCAGTAGTCTCGGGACAGGGAAGACCCAGCCCCAGCATTTT. Translated, it gives CASSLGTGKTQPQHF.

The chain has TRBV7-2 and TRBJ2-5; the D gene is possibly TRBD2 (6 bases). This CDR3 is built from 15 residues. V was shortened by 5 bases and J by 3 bases, with 16 bases between the two germline ends. Germline-derived CDR1 and CDR2 are SGHTA and FQGNSA. The CDR3 here is CASSLYGGTKETQYF. For the CDR3, the DNA is TGTGCCAGCAGCCTTTATGGCGGGACGAAAGAGACCCAGTACTTC. The whole variable domain, filled in from reference TRBV7-2 and TRBJ2-5, reads GAGVSQSPSNKVTEKGKDVELRCDPISGHTALYWYRQSLGQGLEFLIYFQGNSAPDKSGLPSDRFSAERTGGSVSTLTIQRTQQEDSAVYLCASSLYGGTKETQYFGPGTRLLVL.

This chain uses TRBV18 with TRBJ1-1; TRBD1 matches at 8 bases. CDR3 length: 13 amino acids. V lost 4 bases, J lost 4 bases, and 2 bases stayed unmatched. Germline values: CDR1 KGHSH, CDR2 LQKENI. CDR3 amino acids: CASSLTGGTEAFF. The CDR3 region has the DNA TGTGCCAGCTCACTAACAGGGGGCACTGAAGCTTTCTTT.

This rearrangement joins TRBV28 to TRBJ1-1, with D tentatively TRBD1 (5 bases). Trimming pared 4 bases from V and 0 bases from J, leaving 21 bases between. This CDR3 contains 18 residues. In germline, CDR1 is MDHEN, CDR2 SYDVKM. The CDR3 here is CASSSNGLWGEMNTEAFF. The CDR3 DNA reads TGTGCCAGCAGTTCTAATGGGCTTTGGGGGGAGATGAACACTGAAGCTTTCTTT.

The J gene is TRBJ1-1, the V gene TRBV3-1 (or the pseudogene TRBV3-2), with D unresolved. Trimming took 4 bases from V and 0 from J, leaving 18 bases between them. In germline, CDR1 is LGHDT, CDR2 YNNKEL (reference sequence). CDR3 length: 17 residues. CDR3 region: CASSPVGSQRVNTEAFF. In DNA, the CDR3 is TGTGCCAGCAGCCCGGTGGGAAGCCAGAGGGTGAACACTGAAGCTTTCTTT.

The chain joins TRBV19 to TRBJ1-5; D is unclear. The CDR3 length is 15 residues. The V end was cut by 4 bases, the J end by 9 bases, with 19 bases between. The germline CDR1 and CDR2 sequences are LNHDA and SQIVND (reference sequence). The DNA of the CDR3 is TGTGCCAGTAGTAGTATGGAGGGCCCTGTTGGGCCCCAGCATTTT. This sequence encodes CASSSMEGPVGPQHF.

This clone was counted a single time. The V and J genes are TRBV7-2 and TRBJ1-5; 9 nucleotides match TRBD1. V lost 2 bases, J lost 6 bases, and 5 bases stayed unmatched. The germline CDR1 and CDR2 sequences are SGHTA and FQGNSA. This CDR3 comprises 15 residues. In DNA form, the CDR3 reads TGTGCCAGCAGCTTAAATTGGGACAGGGCTCAGCCCCAGCATTTT. Protein product: CASSLNWDRAQPQHF.

The rearrangement links TRBV7-2 to TRBJ2-5, with TRBD2 matching 7 bases. This CDR3 is built from 15 residues. Per the germline V gene, CDR1 is SGHTA and CDR2 is FQGNSA. The J segment lost 2 bases and the V segment lost 0 bases, leaving 3 bases of the junction unmatched. The DNA of the CDR3 is TGTGCCAGCAGCTTAGCCGGGCGGGAGCAAGAGACCCAGTACTTC. Translation: CASSLAGREQETQYF. Supplemented by reference TRBV7-2 and TRBJ2-5, the full variable domain reads GAGVSQSPSNKVTEKGKDVELRCDPISGHTALYWYRQSLGQGLEFLIYFQGNSAPDKSGLPSDRFSAERTGGSVSTLTIQRTQQEDSAVYLCASSLAGREQETQYFGPGTRLLVL.

This clone was detected only a few times. The gene calls are TRBV5-5 and TRBJ1-4, with unresolved D. The CDR3 is 15 amino acids. The germline V gene has CDR1 SGHKS and CDR2 YYEKEE (reference sequence). Deletions cut 0 bases from V and 5 bases from J, with 11 bases between. The CDR3: CASSLAAVSNEKLFF. The CDR3 DNA reads TGTGCCAGCAGCTTGGCCGCAGTCTCGAATGAAAAACTGTTTTTT. The variable domain in full, completed from reference TRBV5-5 and TRBJ1-4, reads DAGVTQSPTHLIKTRGQQVTLRCSPISGHKSVSWYQQVLGQGPQFIFQYYEKEERGRGNFPDRFSARQFPNYSSELNVNALLLGDSALYLCASSLAAVSNEKLFFGSGTQLSVL.

This sequence joins TRBV4-3 and TRBJ2-1; a possible D gene is TRBD1 (6 bases). Trimming shortened V by 0 bases and J by 10 bases, and 19 bases separated the two germline ends. Germline values: CDR1 LGHNA, CDR2 YSLEER. This CDR3 is 16 amino acids long. CDR3 residues: CASSQEGTGPFREQFF. The DNA of the CDR3 is TGCGCCAGCAGCCAAGAAGGAACAGGGCCTTTCAGGGAGCAGTTCTTC.